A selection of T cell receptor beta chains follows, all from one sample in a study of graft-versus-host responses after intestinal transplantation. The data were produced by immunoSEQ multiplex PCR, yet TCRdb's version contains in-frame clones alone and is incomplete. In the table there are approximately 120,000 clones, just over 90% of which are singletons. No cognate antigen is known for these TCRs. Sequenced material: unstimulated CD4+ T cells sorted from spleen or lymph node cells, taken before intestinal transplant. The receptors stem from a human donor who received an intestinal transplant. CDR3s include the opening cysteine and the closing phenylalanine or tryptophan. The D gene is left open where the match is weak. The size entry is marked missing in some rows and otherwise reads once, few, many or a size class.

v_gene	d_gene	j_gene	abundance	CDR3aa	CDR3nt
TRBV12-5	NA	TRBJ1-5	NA	CASGFTEPQPQHF	TGTGCTAGTGGTTTTACAGAGCCTCAGCCCCAGCATTTT
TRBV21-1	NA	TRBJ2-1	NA	CASSNSGGIHGWSYNEQFF	TGTGCCAGCAGCAATTCAGGCGGTATCCATGGTTGGTCCTACAATGAGCAGTTCTTC
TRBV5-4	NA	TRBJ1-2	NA	CASRVGGSANYGYTF	TGTGCCAGTCGGGTCGGGGGCTCAGCTAACTATGGCTACACCTTC
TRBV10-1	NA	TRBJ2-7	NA	CASTPYVDSEQYF	TGCGCCAGCACCCCGTACGTTGACTCCGAGCAGTACTTC
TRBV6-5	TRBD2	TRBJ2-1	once	CASRDASGGVGEQFF	TGTGCCAGCAGGGACGCTAGCGGGGGGGTAGGTGAGCAGTTCTTC
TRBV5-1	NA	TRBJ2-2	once	CASSLAPTAGLNTGELFF	TGCGCCAGCAGCTTGGCGCCGACGGCGGGACTTAACACCGGGGAGCTGTTTTTT
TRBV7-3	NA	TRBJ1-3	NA	CASSEIEVAPGAGNTIYF	TGTGCCAGCAGCGAGATAGAGGTGGCTCCTGGGGCGGGAAACACCATATATTTT
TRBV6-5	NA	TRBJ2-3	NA	CASSYSMGDTQYF	TGTGCCAGCAGTTACTCTATGGGAGATACGCAGTATTTT
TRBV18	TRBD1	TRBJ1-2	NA	CASSQGARDGYTF	TGTGCCAGCTCTCAGGGGGCGCGAGATGGCTACACCTTC
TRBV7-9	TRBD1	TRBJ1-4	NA	CASSLRGRDEKLFF	TGTGCCAGCAGCCTCAGGGGGCGAGATGAAAAACTGTTTTTT
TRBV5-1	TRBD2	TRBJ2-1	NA	CASSLGSSGGYNEQFF	TGCGCCAGCAGCTTGGGTTCCAGCGGGGGATACAATGAGCAGTTCTTC
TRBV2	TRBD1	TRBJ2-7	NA	CASSAETGGSSYEQYF	TGTGCCAGCAGTGCCGAGACAGGGGGAAGCTCCTACGAGCAGTACTTC
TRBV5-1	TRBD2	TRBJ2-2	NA	CASSFSGTSSGELFF	TGCGCCAGCAGCTTTTCCGGGACTAGTTCCGGGGAGCTGTTTTTT
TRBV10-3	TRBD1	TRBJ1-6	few	CAIRWGQGDVSSPLHF	TGTGCCATACGGTGGGGACAGGGGGATGTGAGTTCACCCCTCCACTTT
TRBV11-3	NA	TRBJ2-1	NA	CASSLELHNEQFF	TGTGCCAGCAGCTTAGAACTCCACAATGAGCAGTTCTTC
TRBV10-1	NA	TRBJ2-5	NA	CASSPLASGEETQYF	TGCGCCAGCAGCCCTCTCGCGAGCGGAGAGGAGACCCAGTACTTC
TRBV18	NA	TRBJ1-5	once	CASSPGADQPQHF	TGTGCCAGCTCACCAGGGGCAGATCAGCCCCAGCATTTT